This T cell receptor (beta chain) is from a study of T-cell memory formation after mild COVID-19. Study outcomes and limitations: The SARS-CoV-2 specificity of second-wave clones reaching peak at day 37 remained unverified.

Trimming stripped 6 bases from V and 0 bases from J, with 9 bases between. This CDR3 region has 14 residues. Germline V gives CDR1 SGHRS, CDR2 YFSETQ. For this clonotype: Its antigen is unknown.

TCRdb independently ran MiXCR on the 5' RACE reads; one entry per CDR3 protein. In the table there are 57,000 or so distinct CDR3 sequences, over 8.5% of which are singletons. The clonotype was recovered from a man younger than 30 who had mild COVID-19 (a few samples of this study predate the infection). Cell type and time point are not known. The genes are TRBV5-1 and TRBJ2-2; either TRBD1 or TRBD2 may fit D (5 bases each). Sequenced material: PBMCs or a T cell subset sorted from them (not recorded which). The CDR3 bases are TGCGCCAGCACCGGGGCTTCGAACACCGGGGAGCTGTTTTTT. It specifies CASTGASNTGELFF.